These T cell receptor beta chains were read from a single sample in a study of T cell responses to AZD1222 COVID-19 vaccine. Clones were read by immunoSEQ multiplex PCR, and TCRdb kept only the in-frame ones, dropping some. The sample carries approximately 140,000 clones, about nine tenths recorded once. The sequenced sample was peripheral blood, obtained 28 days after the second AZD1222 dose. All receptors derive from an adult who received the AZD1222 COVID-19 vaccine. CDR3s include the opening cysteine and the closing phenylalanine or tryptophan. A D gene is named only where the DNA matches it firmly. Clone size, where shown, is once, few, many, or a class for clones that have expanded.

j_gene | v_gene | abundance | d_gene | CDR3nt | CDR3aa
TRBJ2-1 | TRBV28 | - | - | TGTGCCAGCAGTTTTACCCCCAGGAATGAGCAGTTCTTC | CASSFTPRNEQFF
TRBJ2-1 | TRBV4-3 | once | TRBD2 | TGCGCCAGCAGCCAAGATAGTAGCGGGGGGGCCTATGAGCAGTTCTTC | CASSQDSSGGAYEQFF
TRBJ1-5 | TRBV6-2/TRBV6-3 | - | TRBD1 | TGTGCCAGCAGTTACGGGACAGGGGTGAGTAGCAATCAGCCCCAGCATTTT | CASSYGTGVSSNQPQHF
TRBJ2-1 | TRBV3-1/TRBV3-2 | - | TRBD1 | TGTGCCAGCAGCCCTAAAGGTCAGGGGGTCCCCTACAATGAGCAGTTCTTC | CASSPKGQGVPYNEQFF
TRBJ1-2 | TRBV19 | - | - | TGTGCCAGTAGCCCCCTCGGGGGTAAAGGCTACACCTTC | CASSPLGGKGYTF
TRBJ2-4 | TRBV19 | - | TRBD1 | TGTGCCAGTAGTATAGCCCAAACAGGGGGCCGAGAGTACTTC | CASSIAQTGGREYF
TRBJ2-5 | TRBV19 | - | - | TGTGCCAGTAGTATTACAGAAATCGAGACCCAGTACTTC | CASSITEIETQYF
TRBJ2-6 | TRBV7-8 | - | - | TGTGCCAGCAGCTTAGTCGGGGATAGCTCTGGGGCCAACGTCCTGACTTTC | CASSLVGDSSGANVLTF
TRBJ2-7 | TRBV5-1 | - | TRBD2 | TGCGCCAGCAGCTTCGGACTAGCGTCTCCCTACGAGCAGTACTTC | CASSFGLASPYEQYF
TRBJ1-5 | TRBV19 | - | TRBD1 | TGTGCCAGTAGTCCACAGGGGAGGAGCAATCAGCCCCAGCATTTT | CASSPQGRSNQPQHF
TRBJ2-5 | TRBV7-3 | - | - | TGTGCCAGCAGCTTATCGGGATTCCAAGAGACCCAGTACTTC | CASSLSGFQETQYF
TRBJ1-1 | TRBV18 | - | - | TGTGCCAGCTCACCATTCGAAGGGGCGGACACTGAAGCTTTCTTT | CASSPFEGADTEAFF
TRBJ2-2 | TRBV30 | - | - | TGTGCCTGGAGTGGACGCACCGGGGAGCTGTTTTTT | CAWSGRTGELFF
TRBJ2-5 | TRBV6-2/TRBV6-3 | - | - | TGTGCCAGCAGTTACCCATCCTTTGGAGGGGCCGAGGAGACCCAGTACTTC | CASSYPSFGGAEETQYF
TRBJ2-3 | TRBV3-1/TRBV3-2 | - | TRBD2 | TGTGCCAGCAGCCAAGTCACACTAGCGGGAGGGGTCACAGATACGCAGTATTTT | CASSQVTLAGGVTDTQYF
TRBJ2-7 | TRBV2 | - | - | TGTGCCAGCAGTGAGTCCAGTTGGTCGTCGTACGAGCAGTACTTC | CASSESSWSSYEQYF
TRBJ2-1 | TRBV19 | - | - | TGTGCCAGTAGTATAAGGGGGGACTACGCTGCTACCAATGAGCAGTTCTTC | CASSIRGDYAATNEQFF
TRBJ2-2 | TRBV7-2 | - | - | TGTGCCAGCAGCTCAGACACGAACACCGGGGAGCTGTTTTTT | CASSSDTNTGELFF
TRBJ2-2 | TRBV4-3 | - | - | TGCGCCAGCAGCCAAATCACTACCGGGGAGCTGTTTTTT | CASSQITTGELFF
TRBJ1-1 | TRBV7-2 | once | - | TGTGCCAGCAGCTTATCAAACACTGAAGCTTTCTTT | CASSLSNTEAFF
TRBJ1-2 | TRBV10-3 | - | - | TGTGCCATCAGCCGGGACCGATACTATGGCTACACCTTC | CAISRDRYYGYTF
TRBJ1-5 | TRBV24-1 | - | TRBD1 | TGTGCCACCAGTGATGCTGACAGGGTATTTCAGCCCCAGCATTTT | CATSDADRVFQPQHF
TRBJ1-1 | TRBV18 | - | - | TGTGCCAGCTCACCAGCAGGGAACACTGAAGCTTTCTTT | CASSPAGNTEAFF
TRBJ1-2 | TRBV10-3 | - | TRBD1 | TGTGCCATCAGTGAGCCGGGACAGGGCCGTTCTAACTATGGCTACACCTTC | CAISEPGQGRSNYGYTF
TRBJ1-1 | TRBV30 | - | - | TGTGCCGGGGTTGAGAACACTGAAGCTTTCTTT | CAGVENTEAFF
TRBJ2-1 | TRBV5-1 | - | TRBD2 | TGCGCCAGCAGCTTTGGACTAGCGGGGACCCGAGATCTGTTCTTC | CASSFGLAGTRDLFF
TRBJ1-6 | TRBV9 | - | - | TGTGCCAGCAGCGCTTTCGGGTCGTTAGGCCTCCACTTT | CASSAFGSLGLHF
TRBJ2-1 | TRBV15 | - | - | TGTGCCACCAGCAGAGAAAAACTCGTGGGCCTCAATGAGCAGTTCTTC | CATSREKLVGLNEQFF
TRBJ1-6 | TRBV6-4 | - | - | TGTGCCAGCAGTGAGAGTAGTTCCGATAATTCACCCCTCCACTTT | CASSESSSDNSPLHF
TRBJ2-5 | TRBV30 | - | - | TGTGCCTGGAGTAAGGGGATTATGGAGACCCAGTACTTC | CAWSKGIMETQYF
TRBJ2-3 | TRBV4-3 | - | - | TGCGCCAGCAGCCAAGACGGGTCAAACCCCTGGAATACGCAGTATTTT | CASSQDGSNPWNTQYF
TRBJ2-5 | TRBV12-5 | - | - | TGTGCTAGTGGTTTGGACCTGTCTCCCACCCAAGAGACCCAGTACTTC | CASGLDLSPTQETQYF
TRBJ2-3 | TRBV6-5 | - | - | TGTGCCAGCAGTCGCCGGGATACGCAGTATTTT | CASSRRDTQYF
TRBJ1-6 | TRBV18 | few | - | TGTGCCAGCTCACCAGCATTGGGGGTTAATTCACCCCTCCACTTT | CASSPALGVNSPLHF
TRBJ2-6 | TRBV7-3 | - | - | TGTGCCAGCAGCCCCTCGCCAATGGGGTCTGGGGCCAACGTCCTGACTTTC | CASSPSPMGSGANVLTF
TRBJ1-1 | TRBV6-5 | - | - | TGTGCCAGCAGTTACTCCGTTGGGGCAGGGAGGGAAGCTTTCTTT | CASSYSVGAGREAFF
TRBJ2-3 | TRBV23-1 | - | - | TGCGCCAGCAGTCACTTGGGTTACACAGATACGCAGTATTTT | CASSHLGYTDTQYF
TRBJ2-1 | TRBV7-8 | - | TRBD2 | TGTGCCAGCAGCCGAGAGGTAGCGGGAGTAAATGAGCAGTTCTTC | CASSREVAGVNEQFF
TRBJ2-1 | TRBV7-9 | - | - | TGTGCCAGCAGCTCGAGAACCTTCGATGAGCAGTTCTTC | CASSSRTFDEQFF
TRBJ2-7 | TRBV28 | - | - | TGTGCCAGCAGGAAAGACCCCCACGAGCAGTACTTC | CASRKDPHEQYF
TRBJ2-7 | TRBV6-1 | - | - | TGTGCCAGCAGTGAAGGGGGCGTCATAGGGGAGCAGTACTTC | CASSEGGVIGEQYF
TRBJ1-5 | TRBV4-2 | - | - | TGTGCCAGCAGCCACCTGCTCAGGGGAAGCAATCAGCCCCAGCATTTT | CASSHLLRGSNQPQHF
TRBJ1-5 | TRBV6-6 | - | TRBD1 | TGTGCCAGCAGCCCCAAGCTACGAGGGGGCGATCAGCCCCAGCATTTT | CASSPKLRGGDQPQHF
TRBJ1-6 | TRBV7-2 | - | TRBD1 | TGTGCCAGCAGCTCCGGGACAGCGTCACCCCTCCACTTT | CASSSGTASPLHF
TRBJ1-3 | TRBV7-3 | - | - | TGTGCCAGCAGTTTGGTGGCTGGAAACACCATATATTTT | CASSLVAGNTIYF